The 25 T cell receptor beta chains below all came from one sample that was sequenced in a study of T-cell memory formation after mild COVID-19. A single record per CDR3 protein comes from TCRdb applying MiXCR to the 5' RACE reads. The sample records roughly 110,000 distinct CDR3 sequences, 9.5% to 15% being singletons. Sequenced sample: PBMCs or a T cell subset sorted from them (not recorded which). The origin of the receptors is an adult woman who had mild COVID-19 (a few samples of this study predate the infection). Cell type and time point are not known.

The rearrangement joins TRBV6-1 to TRBJ2-7; D unclear. Trimming left V 0 bases short and J 4 bases short, with 16 bases between. The CDR3 spans 16 residues. Germline CDR1 and CDR2: MNHNS and SASEGT. The chain's CDR3 is CASSEALGLSNYEQYF. The CDR3 nucleotides read TGTGCCAGCAGTGAAGCGCTTGGGTTATCGAATTACGAGCAGTACTTC.

The J gene is TRBJ1-4, the V gene TRBV30, with no clear D. The CDR3 totals 13 residues. Germline V gene data show CDR1 as GTSNPN and CDR2 as SVGIG (reference sequence). Trimming removed 0 bases at V and 4 bases at J, with 6 bases between. CDR3 amino acids: CAWSVHSNEKLFF. DNA for the CDR3: TGTGCCTGGAGTGTTCACAGTAATGAAAAACTGTTTTTT.

The chain has TRBV7-9 and TRBJ2-3; tentatively, D is TRBD1 or TRBD2 (5 bases each). CDR3 length equals 12 residues. Trimming cost V 7 bases and J 11 bases, with 16 bases left between them. CDR1 is SEHNR and CDR2 is FQNEAQ in the germline V gene (reference sequence). CDR3 residues: CASTGPGTMQYF. The DNA of the CDR3 is TGTGCCAGCACAGGTCCCGGGACCATGCAGTATTTT. The full variable domain, with the rest looked up from reference TRBV7-9 and TRBJ2-3, is DTGVSQNPRHKITKRGQNVTFRCDPISEHNRLYWYRQTLGQGPEFLTYFQNEAQLEKSRLLSDRFSAERPKGSFSTLEIQRTEQGDSAMYLCASTGPGTMQYFGPGTRLTVL.

This clonotype was detected once. V is TRBV7-9 and J is TRBJ2-1, with 11 bases identical to TRBD1. Germline values: CDR1 SEHNR, CDR2 FQNEAQ (reference sequence). Trimming took 1 base from V and 5 from J; bases not matched to a gene: 4. The CDR3 is 16 amino acids. CDR3 DNA sequence: TGTGCCAGCAGCTTAGTGTGGACAGGGGGCCACAATGAGCAGTTCTTC. As protein: CASSLVWTGGHNEQFF. Filled out from reference TRBV7-9 and TRBJ2-1, the complete variable domain reads DTGVSQNPRHKITKRGQNVTFRCDPISEHNRLYWYRQTLGQGPEFLTYFQNEAQLEKSRLLSDRFSAERPKGSFSTLEIQRTEQGDSAMYLCASSLVWTGGHNEQFFGPGTRLTVL.

The table lists this clonotype with a few counts. J is TRBJ2-5 and V is TRBV3-1; TRBD2 matches 8 bases. Trimming took 0 bases from V and 3 from J; bases not matched to a gene: 6. Germline V gene data show CDR1 as LGHDT and CDR2 as YNNKEL (reference sequence). This CDR3 has 16 residues. Here the CDR3 reads CASSQDWNSGEETQYF. CDR3 DNA sequence: TGTGCCAGCAGCCAAGATTGGAATAGCGGGGAAGAGACCCAGTACTTC.

This clonotype has ten or more counts. The chain combines TRBV27 with TRBJ2-7; D call uncertain. Germline V gene lookup returns CDR1 MNHEY and CDR2 SMNVEV (reference sequence). This CDR3 spans 16 amino acids. The ends were cut back, 7 bases at V and 4 bases at J, with 23 bases in the middle. The CDR3 is CASTIRPGSPVYEQYF. The CDR3 DNA reads TGTGCCAGCACCATCCGACCCGGGTCCCCGGTGTACGAGCAGTACTTC.

The V and J genes are TRBV6-2 or TRBV6-3 and TRBJ2-6; D is unresolved. The germline CDR1 and CDR2 sequences are MNHEY and SVGEGT. The CDR3 is 15 residues long. Trimming took off 2 bases at V and 1 base at J, with 6 bases between the two ends. The CDR3 here is CASSYADSGANVLTF. The CDR3 nucleotides read TGTGCCAGCAGTTACGCGGATTCTGGGGCCAACGTCCTGACTTTC.

In its sample, this clonotype was seen many times. This sequence joins TRBV5-1 and TRBJ2-7; D uncertain. Trimming cost V 3 bases and J 1 base, with 17 bases left between them. This CDR3 is built from 16 residues. Germline CDR1 SGHRS, CDR2 YFSETQ. The CDR3 sequence: CASSSRLLDNSYEQYF. The CDR3 DNA reads as TGCGCCAGCAGCTCCCGCTTGTTAGACAATTCCTACGAGCAGTACTTC.

The chain joins TRBV19 to TRBJ2-7; 8 bases fit TRBD1. Germline V gives CDR1 LNHDA, CDR2 SQIVND (reference sequence). The V and J ends lost 8 bases and 0 bases, in that order; junction bases with no gene match: 0. The CDR3 covers 12 residues. The CDR3 is CASQGASYEQYF. Here the CDR3 DNA reads TGTGCCAGTCAGGGGGCCTCCTACGAGCAGTACTTC.

This clonotype was detected only a few times. The chain couples TRBV2 to TRBJ2-7; 7 nucleotides align to TRBD1. The germline CDR1 and CDR2 sequences are SNHLY and FYNNEI. The CDR3 length is 17 residues. J lost 6 bases, V lost 6 bases, and 20 bases had no gene match. CDR3 DNA sequence: TGTGCCAGCAGCCAGGAAGGCCAGGGGACAGTTTGGATCGAGCAGTACTTC. Translation: CASSQEGQGTVWIEQYF.

V gene TRBV14 combines with J gene TRBJ2-7; a weak D match, TRBD1 (6 bases). Trimming pared 3 bases from V and 3 bases from J, leaving 15 bases between. There are 15 residues in the CDR3. CDR1 and CDR2 (germline): SGHDN, FVKESK. DNA of the CDR3: TGTGCCAGCAGCCACAGGGGACAACAACTCTACGAGCAGTACTTC. Translating it yields CASSHRGQQLYEQYF.

The chain has TRBV9 and TRBJ2-7; no clear D gene. This CDR3 has 9 amino acids. Germline V gene data show CDR1 as SGDLS and CDR2 as YYNGEE. V lost 7 bases, J lost 7 bases, and 6 bases lay in between. The CDR3 spells CASPGEQYF. The CDR3 DNA follows: TGTGCCAGCCCCGGGGAGCAGTACTTC.

This clonotype was detected a few times. The gene calls are TRBV20-1 and TRBJ2-1; 8 positions match TRBD2. CDR1 DFQATT and CDR2 SNEGSKA come from the germline V gene (reference sequence). This CDR3 region has 16 residues. With 0 bases clipped from V and 5 bases from J, the junction kept 9 bases outside the gene matches. CDR3 amino acids: CSARDVRGGRDNEQFF. The CDR3, as DNA: TGCAGTGCTAGAGACGTACGGGGGGGCCGCGACAATGAGCAGTTCTTC.

In this sample, this clonotype turned up many times. This rearrangement joins TRBV5-1 to TRBJ2-3; D assignment may be TRBD1 or TRBD2 (6 bases each). The V end was cut by 4 bases, the J end by 4 bases, with 13 bases between. The CDR3 has 14 residues. Germline V gene sequence: CDR1 SGHRS, CDR2 YFSETQ. The CDR3 loop is CASSPEGGADTQYF. DNA of the CDR3: TGCGCCAGCAGCCCCGAGGGGGGAGCAGATACGCAGTATTTT.

There are many counts of this clonotype. This chain joins TRBV12-3 or TRBV12-4 and TRBJ2-7; 7 bases are shared with TRBD1. Trimming at V came to 6 bases and at J to 7 bases, leaving 15 bases not matched to a gene. The CDR3 is 15 residues long. This chain's CDR3 is CASSPVNRGSWEQYF. The DNA of the CDR3 is TGTGCCAGCAGCCCCGTGAACAGGGGATCCTGGGAGCAGTACTTC.

This clonotype appeared a few times. The chain employs TRBV24-1 and TRBJ2-2, with 9 positions matching TRBD1. Losses at the gene ends were 11 bases for V and 10 bases for J; bases not matched to a gene: 4. Looked up from germline, CDR1 is KGHDR and CDR2 is SFDVKD. The CDR3 length is 11 residues. The CDR3 loop reads CASTGGEELFF. The CDR3 coding sequence is TGTGCCAGTACAGGGGGCGAGGAGCTGTTTTTT.

This clonotype was found a few times. The chain joins TRBV5-1 to TRBJ2-1, with TRBD2 identical over 11 bases. The CDR3 contains 16 residues. Germline trimming cut 4 bases from V and 7 bases from J; bases unmatched to any gene: 10. Per the germline V gene, CDR1 is SGHRS and CDR2 is YFSETQ. The CDR3 loop reads CASSVPLAGVRNEQFF. CDR3 DNA: TGCGCCAGCAGCGTCCCACTAGCGGGAGTAAGGAATGAGCAGTTCTTC.

This clonotype was detected a few times. This chain links TRBV10-3 with TRBJ2-1; TRBD2 is a possible D gene (6 bases). Germline V CDR1 and CDR2: ENHRY, SYGVKD. The CDR3 contains 15 residues. V lost 2 bases to trimming and J lost 7 bases, with 15 bases between them. The chain's CDR3 is CAISERDSGWNEQFF. The CDR3 bases are TGTGCCATCAGTGAGCGGGACTCCGGTTGGAATGAGCAGTTCTTC.

The chain combines TRBV12-3 or TRBV12-4 with TRBJ1-2, with unresolved D. Deletions cut 6 bases from V and 0 bases from J, with 14 bases between. The CDR3 is made up of 15 amino acids. The CDR3 DNA reads as TGTGCCAGCAGCCTGAGCTACGTACCTAACTATGGCTACACCTTC. Translated: CASSLSYVPNYGYTF.

V gene TRBV24-1 combines with J gene TRBJ2-1, with 7 nucleotides matching TRBD2. J lost 2 bases, V lost 3 bases, and 3 bases had no gene match. There are 15 residues in the CDR3. The germline V gene has CDR1 KGHDR and CDR2 SFDVKD. The CDR3 nucleotides read TGTGCCACCAGTGATCGGGGAGGGACCTACAATGAGCAGTTCTTC. This sequence encodes CATSDRGGTYNEQFF.

This clonotype came up a few times. The chain carries TRBV7-9 and TRBJ2-1, with TRBD2 matching 7 bases. Germline loops: CDR1 SEHNR, CDR2 FQNEAQ (reference sequence). The CDR3 totals 14 residues. The junction had 9 bases not matched to a gene; V was cut back by 8 bases and J by 5 bases. This chain's CDR3 is CASEMAGAHNEQFF. The DNA for the CDR3 is TGTGCCAGCGAAATGGCGGGAGCCCACAATGAGCAGTTCTTC. Based on the CDR3 plus reference TRBV7-9 and TRBJ2-1, the full variable domain is DTGVSQNPRHKITKRGQNVTFRCDPISEHNRLYWYRQTLGQGPEFLTYFQNEAQLEKSRLLSDRFSAERPKGSFSTLEIQRTEQGDSAMYLCASEMAGAHNEQFFGPGTRLTVL.

This chain connects TRBV12-3 or TRBV12-4 to TRBJ2-7; D is tentatively TRBD1 or TRBD2 (5 bases each). CDR3 length: 14 residues. Trimming shortened V by 1 base and J by 3 bases, and 10 bases separated the two germline ends. This CDR3 reads CASSLVTGRYEQYF. CDR3 in DNA: TGTGCCAGCAGTTTAGTCACGGGACGCTACGAGCAGTACTTC.

The CDR3 sequence: CASSVERRGFGYGYTF. In nucleotides, the CDR3 is TGTGCCAGCAGCGTAGAAAGGAGGGGCTTTGGCTATGGCTACACCTTC. This chain uses TRBV9 with TRBJ1-2; possible D gene TRBD1, 5 bases. The V and J ends lost 0 bases and 4 bases respectively, with 16 bases between them. The germline V gene has CDR1 SGDLS and CDR2 YYNGEE. This CDR3 has 16 amino acids.

This clonotype has just a few counts. V gene TRBV10-3 combines with J gene TRBJ2-1, with 12 bases fitting TRBD2. The CDR3 totals 14 residues. Germline trimming cut 6 bases from V and 9 bases from J; bases unmatched to any gene: 6. CDR1 is ENHRY and CDR2 is SYGVKD in the germline V gene. The CDR3 spells CAISLAGGPGEQFF. The CDR3 nucleotides read TGTGCCATCAGCCTAGCGGGAGGGCCAGGTGAGCAGTTCTTC.

CDR3 DNA sequence: TGTGCCAGCAGTTTCCTCGGCTCCGGGACGAAAAGCACAGATACGCAGTATTTT. This codes for CASSFLGSGTKSTDTQYF. V and J are TRBV27 and TRBJ2-3; D possibly uses TRBD1 or TRBD2 (5 bases each). Germline CDR1 reads MNHEY; CDR2 reads SMNVEV (reference sequence). CDR3 length: 18 residues. The V and J ends lost 3 bases and 0 bases respectively, with 19 bases between them.